Below, 15 T cell receptor beta chains from the same sample are listed, as sequenced in a study of graft-versus-host responses after intestinal transplantation (dated by TCRdb to about 2021). The time point label for this specimen denotes: cells obtained before transplantation from donor or recipient. Antigens of these TCRs are unknown. Library creation used the immunoSEQ multiplex PCR assay. Held by TCRdb, this immuneACCESS table contains in-frame sequences only and omits some clones. Under half of the omission traces to an unresolved V gene where checked; the cause of the rest is unknown. This sample holds tens of thousands of clones; around 95% were observed only once. Of the sample, approximately 0.2% is held by the ten largest clones. This material consisted of unstimulated CD8+ T cells sorted from spleen or lymph node cells, taken before transplant. The receptor set was obtained from a human donor who was the organ donor for an intestinal transplant.

This rearrangement joins TRBV6-5 to TRBJ2-1; 9 nucleotides line up with TRBD1. With 6 bases clipped from V and 9 bases from J, the junction kept 9 bases outside the gene matches. Germline loops: CDR1 MNHEY, CDR2 SVGAGI. This CDR3 contains 14 residues. CDR3 bases: TGTGCCAGCAGCGGACAGGGGAGAGTTGGTGAGCAGTTCTTC. It specifies CASSGQGRVGEQFF.

The J gene is TRBJ2-7, the V gene TRBV7-9; the D is unclear. This CDR3 has 13 residues. V gave up 4 bases and J gave up 0 bases, with 7 bases separating them. Looked up from germline, CDR1 is SEHNR and CDR2 is FQNEAQ (reference sequence). CDR3 bases: TGTGCCAGCAGCTCCTTGATCTCCTACGAGCAGTACTTC. Translation: CASSSLISYEQYF.

The V and J genes are TRBV4-2 and TRBJ2-1, with TRBD2 identical over 12 bases. V gave up 3 bases and J gave up 0 bases; unmatched junction bases: 12. The CDR3 is 20 residues long. In germline, CDR1 is LGHNA, CDR2 YNFKEQ. Written as DNA, the CDR3 is TGTGCCAGCAGCCAGGAACCGGGACTAGCGGGCCTGAGCTCCTACAATGAGCAGTTCTTC. It encodes CASSQEPGLAGLSSYNEQFF.

The chain employs TRBV11-2 and TRBJ2-1; 11 nucleotides line up with TRBD2. V gave up 6 bases and J gave up 4 bases; unmatched junction bases: 8. CDR1 and CDR2 (germline): SGHAT, FQNNGV. This CDR3 is 16 amino acids long. The CDR3 here is CASRAVTSGVYNEQFF. For the CDR3, the DNA is TGTGCCAGCAGAGCAGTGACTAGCGGGGTATACAATGAGCAGTTCTTC.

The chain carries TRBV13 and TRBJ2-3; 7 bases are shared with TRBD1. Germline V gene sequence: CDR1 PRHDT, CDR2 FYEKMQ (reference sequence). Trimming at V came to 4 bases and at J to 3 bases, leaving 10 bases not matched to a gene. The CDR3 has 16 residues. CDR3 region: CASSSGPTGVTDTQYF. The DNA of the CDR3 is TGTGCCAGCAGCTCAGGGCCCACAGGGGTAACAGATACGCAGTATTTT.

The chain joins TRBV2 to TRBJ2-1; 9 bases match TRBD2. With V trimmed by 6 bases and J by 6 bases, 6 bases remained unmatched. This CDR3 is built from 14 residues. The germline V gene encodes CDR1 SNHLY and CDR2 FYNNEI. CDR3 sequence: CASSERGASNEQFF. The CDR3 nucleotides read TGTGCCAGCAGCGAGCGGGGGGCTAGCAATGAGCAGTTCTTC.

V gene TRBV28 combines with J gene TRBJ1-5; D might be TRBD1 (5 bases). The V gene lost 3 bases and the J gene lost 1 base, with 25 bases spanning the gap. This CDR3 has 20 amino acids. Germline values: CDR1 MDHEN, CDR2 SYDVKM. CDR3 amino acids: CASSFHTWGLIGRSNQPQHF. The DNA for the CDR3 is TGTGCCAGCAGTTTCCATACATGGGGACTAATTGGACGGAGCAATCAGCCCCAGCATTTT.

This sequence joins TRBV7-9 and TRBJ2-3; 9 nucleotides agree with TRBD2. J gave up 6 bases and V 0 bases, and 10 bases lay outside the gene matches. The CDR3 has 17 amino acids. CDR1 is SEHNR and CDR2 is FQNEAQ in the germline V gene (reference sequence). CDR3 sequence (DNA): TGTGCCAGCAGCTTAGCGCCGGCGGGGGGGTCCCGGGATACGCAGTATTTT. Its protein is CASSLAPAGGSRDTQYF.

V gene TRBV27 combines with J gene TRBJ1-1, with D uncertain. The V end was cut by 5 bases, the J end by 6 bases, with 16 bases between. Germline V CDR1 and CDR2: MNHEY, SMNVEV (reference sequence). This CDR3 comprises 14 residues. CDR3 nucleotide sequence: TGTGCCAGCAGTGATTCTACGGGGTGGTCTGAAGCTTTCTTT. Translating it yields CASSDSTGWSEAFF.

The chain uses TRBV27 and TRBJ2-3, with D uncertain. The germline V and J ends were trimmed by 5 bases and 2 bases, with 11 bases remaining between them. The germline gives CDR1 MNHEY, CDR2 SMNVEV (reference sequence). This CDR3 has 14 residues. The CDR3: CASSPDTYTDTQYF. CDR3 in DNA: TGTGCCAGCAGTCCCGACACGTACACAGATACGCAGTATTTT.

Here the CDR3 DNA reads TGTGCCAGCAGCCCCGTATTGAGCTACGAGCAGTACTTC. Protein sequence: CASSPVLSYEQYF. The chain carries TRBV4-2 and TRBJ2-7, with D hard to call. V lost 4 bases and J 3 bases, leaving 10 bases between the germline ends. The germline CDR1 and CDR2 sequences are LGHNA and YNFKEQ. The CDR3 has 13 amino acids.

The chain uses TRBV5-6 and TRBJ2-7, with TRBD1 matching over 9 bases. Germline CDR1 SGHDT, CDR2 YYEEEE. This CDR3 has 14 residues. The J segment lost 4 bases and the V segment lost 6 bases, leaving 8 bases of the junction unmatched. CDR3 nucleotide sequence: TGTGCCAGCAACTTTGGACAGGGGACTTACGAGCAGTACTTC. This encodes CASNFGQGTYEQYF.

The rearrangement links TRBV5-1 to TRBJ2-1; 12 bases align to TRBD2. J was trimmed by 7 bases and V by 2 bases; bases with no gene match: 1. The CDR3 is 14 amino acids. Germline lookup yields CDR1 SGHRS and CDR2 YFSETQ. CDR3 DNA sequence: TGCGCCAGCAGCTTAACTAGCGGGGGGAATGAGCAGTTCTTC. This codes for CASSLTSGGNEQFF.

V is TRBV9 and J is TRBJ1-1; tentatively, D is TRBD1 (6 bases). Germline lookup yields CDR1 SGDLS and CDR2 YYNGEE. V shed 3 bases and J shed 0 bases, with 15 bases lying between them. The CDR3 sequence is 16 residues long. CDR3 residues: CASSDGTTTLNTEAFF. The CDR3 DNA is TGTGCCAGCAGCGACGGGACAACGACTTTGAACACTGAAGCTTTCTTT.

The chain is built from TRBV6-1 and TRBJ1-1, with no clear D. This CDR3 has 14 amino acids. V lost 4 bases, J lost 0 bases, and 9 bases lay in between. Germline loops: CDR1 MNHNS, CDR2 SASEGT. CDR3 coding DNA: TGTGCCAGCAGTGCCAGGTTTTTGAACACTGAAGCTTTCTTT. The encoded protein is CASSARFLNTEAFF.